Reported below is one T cell receptor (beta chain). The data were produced by immunoSEQ multiplex PCR, yet TCRdb's version contains in-frame clones alone and is incomplete. The data contain some 2,500 clones, about 20% of them singletons. The sample originates from a study of T cells in localized non-small cell lung cancer. This CDR3 is built from 14 residues. V was trimmed by 2 bases and J by 2 bases, leaving 9 bases between them. Germline CDR1 MNHGY, CDR2 SAAAGT. The receptor comes from a woman aged 35-75 years with stage I lung adenocarcinoma. The V and J genes are TRBV6-8 and TRBJ1-2; D call uncertain. Specimen: normal lung tissue next to the tumor, collected before any cancer treatment. The CDR3 coding sequence is TGTGCCAGCAGTTACGCACCAGTCAACTATGGCTACACCTTC. It codes for CASSYAPVNYGYTF.